What follows are 17 T cell receptor beta chains derived from one specimen sequenced in a study of blood T cell repertoires in COVID-19. TCRdb keeps only in-frame clones here, not all; method: immunoSEQ multiplex PCR. The table lists about 130,000 clones, roughly 80% of them singletons. Sequenced: peripheral blood. The receptors were gathered from a woman under 40 who had recovered from COVID-19.

This clone appeared a few times. J is TRBJ2-1 and V is TRBV7-6, with 7 nucleotides matching TRBD2. The CDR3 length is 17 residues. With V trimmed by 1 base and J by 5 bases, 11 bases remained unmatched. The germline CDR1 and CDR2 sequences are SGHVS and FNYEAQ. CDR3 in amino acids: CASSLGLTSSGDNEQFF. The CDR3 nucleotides are TGTGCCAGCAGCTTAGGCCTCACGTCTAGCGGAGACAATGAGCAGTTCTTC.

V usage is TRBV3-1 (or the pseudogene TRBV3-2) and J usage is TRBJ2-7; D possibly corresponds to TRBD2 (7 bases). This CDR3 is 14 amino acids long. Trimming cost V 4 bases and J 7 bases, with 17 bases left between them. Germline V gene data show CDR1 as LGHDT and CDR2 as YNNKEL (reference sequence). The CDR3, as DNA: TGTGCCAGCAGCCCCACGCGGGGGCTCGGGGAGCAGTACTTC. It encodes CASSPTRGLGEQYF.

The chain carries TRBV19 and TRBJ1-5, with TRBD1 identical over 9 bases. The CDR3 runs to 15 residues. V lost 10 bases and J lost 4; bases outside the gene matches: 11. The V gene's germline CDR1 is LNHDA and CDR2 SQIVND (reference sequence). Written as DNA, the CDR3 is TGTGCCACCCGTGACAGGGGGACTCGTAATCAGCCCCAGCATTTT. Translated: CATRDRGTRNQPQHF.

The chain is built from TRBV5-1 and TRBJ1-6, with D uncertain. In germline, CDR1 is SGHRS, CDR2 YFSETQ. This CDR3 is 14 amino acids long. The V and J ends lost 0 bases and 6 bases respectively, with 7 bases between them. As DNA, the CDR3 is TGCGCCAGCAGCTTGGTAGTTTCTAATTCACCCCTCCACTTT. Its protein is CASSLVVSNSPLHF.

This chain joins TRBV29-1 and TRBJ1-5; D remains unclear. This CDR3 region has 11 residues. Germline V gives CDR1 SQVTM, CDR2 ANQGSEA. V was cut by 0 bases and J by 11 bases, with 8 bases left in between. The CDR3 is CSVEDRETQHF. CDR3 in DNA: TGCAGCGTTGAAGATCGGGAGACCCAGCATTTT.

This chain connects TRBV5-4 to TRBJ1-6, with D perhaps TRBD1 (5 bases). This CDR3 is 14 amino acids long. Germline lookup yields CDR1 SGHNT and CDR2 YYREEE (reference sequence). The V gene lost 2 bases and the J gene lost 6 bases, with 9 bases spanning the gap. The DNA for the CDR3 is TGTGCCAGCAGCTTAGTCGACAGTAATTCACCCCTCCACTTT. It specifies CASSLVDSNSPLHF.

The genes are TRBV5-1 and TRBJ2-7; 7 positions agree with TRBD1. Germline values: CDR1 SGHRS, CDR2 YFSETQ. The CDR3 loop spans 14 amino acids. V gave up 4 bases and J gave up 3 bases; unmatched junction bases: 7. In DNA form, the CDR3 reads TGCGCCAGCAGCCTGGGACAGCCCCTCTACGAGCAGTACTTC. Protein sequence: CASSLGQPLYEQYF.

The chain combines TRBV9 with TRBJ2-7, with D uncertain. V dropped 0 bases and J dropped 2 bases, with 12 bases sitting between them. This CDR3 contains 15 residues. CDR1 and CDR2 from the germline V gene are SGDLS and YYNGEE. CDR3 nucleotide sequence: TGTGCCAGCAGCGTAGGTCCCACAGCTACCTACGAGCAGTACTTC. Translating it yields CASSVGPTATYEQYF.

The chain uses TRBV27 and TRBJ2-3; 8 nucleotides align to TRBD1. V gave up 8 bases and J gave up 0 bases; unmatched junction bases: 4. CDR1 MNHEY and CDR2 SMNVEV come from the germline V gene (reference sequence). This CDR3 contains 14 residues. Written as DNA, the CDR3 is TGTGCCAGCGGACAGGGTCTGAGCACAGATACGCAGTATTTT. Protein: CASGQGLSTDTQYF.

The rearrangement uses TRBV9 and TRBJ2-2, with D possibly matching TRBD1 (7 bases). Deletions cut 4 bases from V and 4 bases from J, with 11 bases between. Germline assignment: CDR1 SGDLS and CDR2 YYNGEE. This CDR3 spans 14 amino acids. As DNA, the CDR3 is TGTGCCAGCAGCCCAGGGGGGCGCACCGGGGAGCTGTTTTTT. This sequence encodes CASSPGGRTGELFF. The full variable domain, its missing parts supplied by reference TRBV9 and TRBJ2-2, is DSGVTQTPKHLITATGQRVTLRCSPRSGDLSVYWYQQSLDQGLQFLIQYYNGEERAKGNILERFSAQQFPDLHSELNLSSLELGDSALYFCASSPGGRTGELFFGEGSRLTVL.

J is TRBJ1-1 and V is TRBV7-3; D perhaps matches TRBD1 (5 bases). Trimming removed 2 bases at V and 3 bases at J, with 13 bases between. The germline gives CDR1 SGHTA, CDR2 FQGTGA. The CDR3 totals 15 residues. CDR3 sequence (DNA): TGTGCCAGCAGCTTAGGGGGGTCCCATGACACTGAAGCTTTCTTT. Translation gives CASSLGGSHDTEAFF.

This rearrangement joins TRBV24-1 to TRBJ2-3; 7 bases map to TRBD2. Germline trimming cut 4 bases from V and 0 bases from J; bases unmatched to any gene: 6. The CDR3 length is 16 residues. CDR1 and CDR2 (germline): KGHDR, SFDVKD. The CDR3 DNA is TGTGCCACCAGTGACTCGGGGCGGGGGAGCACAGATACGCAGTATTTT. Residues: CATSDSGRGSTDTQYF.

V gene TRBV25-1 combines with J gene TRBJ2-2; D remains ambiguous. V lost 0 bases to trimming and J lost 7 bases, with 18 bases between them. This CDR3 has 17 amino acids. Germline CDR1 MGHDK, CDR2 SYGVNS. CDR3 nucleotide sequence: TGTGCCAGCAGTGAATATTTCCCCCCTAGGAGAGGCGGGGAGCTGTTTTTT. This gives the protein CASSEYFPPRRGGELFF.

This clone was counted ten times or more. J is TRBJ1-4 and V is TRBV5-4, with 9 positions matching TRBD1. This CDR3 has 15 amino acids. Looked up from germline, CDR1 is SGHNT and CDR2 is YYREEE (reference sequence). J was trimmed by 5 bases and V by 2 bases; bases with no gene match: 4. In DNA form, the CDR3 reads TGTGCCAGCAGCTTCAACAGGGGGCTGAATGAAAAACTGTTTTTT. Amino acid sequence: CASSFNRGLNEKLFF.

The rearrangement joins TRBV3-1 (or the pseudogene TRBV3-2) to TRBJ2-7, with 8 bases identical to TRBD1. Germline V gene sequence: CDR1 LGHDT, CDR2 YNNKEL (reference sequence). The CDR3 is 16 residues long. Trimming removed 0 bases from V and 3 bases from J; junction bases left unmatched: 7. The CDR3 spells CASSQDGQGSGYEQYF. CDR3 coding DNA: TGTGCCAGCAGCCAAGATGGACAGGGTTCAGGCTACGAGCAGTACTTC.

The chain joins TRBV9 to TRBJ2-3; D may be TRBD2 (6 bases). With 3 bases removed from V and 4 bases from J, the gap between germline ends came to 15 bases. CDR1 SGDLS and CDR2 YYNGEE come from the germline V gene. This CDR3 comprises 15 residues. CDR3 residues: CASSDSAREADTQYF. As DNA, the CDR3 is TGTGCCAGCAGCGATAGTGCAAGGGAGGCAGATACGCAGTATTTT.

The rearrangement uses TRBV5-4 and TRBJ1-6; TRBD1 aligns across 9 bases. J lost 4 bases, V lost 4 bases, and 9 bases had no gene match. CDR1 SGHNT and CDR2 YYREEE come from the germline V gene (reference sequence). The CDR3 sequence is 17 residues long. The CDR3 DNA sequence: TGTGCCAGCAGCGAGGGACAGGGCACTTCATATAATTCACCCCTCCACTTT. Its translation: CASSEGQGTSYNSPLHF.